Sequencing of this T cell receptor beta chain was carried out in a study of shared clonotypes between healthy human individuals. For the study at large: Each donor had three CD4 naive, three CD4 memory, two CD8 naive and one CD8 memory plate. Study results and caveats: In having few donors, the study represented limited genetic and exposure-history diversity. Against clonotypes common to all four donors, non-shared ones had lower generation probabilities.

In regard to this clone: Antigen specificity is unknown.

Deletions cut 3 bases from V and 1 base from J, with 9 bases between. The germline V gene encodes CDR1 LNHDA and CDR2 SQIVND (reference sequence). The CDR3 consists of 14 residues. The authors' processing: ImmunoSEQ yielded junction-only sequences lacking quality scores, so filtering differed. The repertoire was sequenced with immunoSEQ multiplex PCR; TCRdb's copy has only in-frame clones and lacks some. The D gene and trimming were derived from the DNA, and the V and J assignments and clone size from that table. The sample lists about 640,000 clones; roughly 70% were seen once. The chain has TRBV19 and TRBJ1-1; D gene uncertain. The TCR comes from a woman in her thirties in good health. Sample: memory CD4+ T cells sorted from blood. The subset was: CD45RA-negative fraction. DNA of the CDR3: TGTGCCAGTAGTATGGGTGGGTCGAACACTGAAGCTTTCTTT. The encoded protein is CASSMGGSNTEAFF.